These 9 T cell receptor beta chains came from one sample sequenced in a study of blood T cell repertoires in COVID-19. The repertoire was sequenced with immunoSEQ multiplex PCR; TCRdb's copy has only in-frame clones and lacks some. The sample records approximately 290,000 clones, 80% to 90% being singletons. Sequenced: PBMCs or T cells enriched from blood (not recorded which). The receptor source for this set is a woman younger than 45 who had recovered from COVID-19.

The chain employs TRBV6-4 and TRBJ2-3; 8 positions agree with TRBD1. The CDR3 consists of 15 residues. The V and J ends lost 6 bases and 3 bases, in that order; junction bases with no gene match: 8. Germline V gives CDR1 MRHNA, CDR2 SNTAGT. In nucleotides, the CDR3 is TGTGCCAGCAGCGAAACAGGGGGGAGTACAGATACGCAGTATTTT. It translates to CASSETGGSTDTQYF.

This chain uses TRBV3-1 (or the pseudogene TRBV3-2) with TRBJ1-4; D is possibly TRBD1 (5 bases). Trimming shortened V by 6 bases and J by 0 bases, and 11 bases separated the two germline ends. The CDR3 runs 15 residues. CDR1 is LGHDT and CDR2 is YNNKEL in the germline V gene (reference sequence). The DNA of the CDR3 is TGTGCCAGCAGGGGGCGCGGTTCAACTAATGAAAAACTGTTTTTT. Amino acids: CASRGRGSTNEKLFF.

The chain is built from TRBV7-9 and TRBJ1-1, with TRBD1 identical over 7 bases. This CDR3 comprises 15 residues. V lost 3 bases to trimming and J lost 4 bases; unmatched junction nucleotides: 8. CDR1 and CDR2 from the germline V gene are SEHNR and FQNEAQ (reference sequence). In DNA, the CDR3 is TGTGCCAGCAGCTTCACTAGGGGGCCGGTCACTGAAGCTTTCTTT. It codes for CASSFTRGPVTEAFF. Filled out from reference TRBV7-9 and TRBJ1-1, the complete variable domain reads DTGVSQNPRHKITKRGQNVTFRCDPISEHNRLYWYRQTLGQGPEFLTYFQNEAQLEKSRLLSDRFSAERPKGSFSTLEIQRTEQGDSAMYLCASSFTRGPVTEAFFGQGTRLTVV.

The genes are TRBV7-6 and TRBJ1-3, with 8 bases identical to TRBD1. This CDR3 region has 16 residues. Germline CDR1 is SGHVS and CDR2 is FNYEAQ. The ends lost 1 base at V and 3 bases at J; junction bases unmatched: 5. This chain's CDR3 is CASSLGGQGYGNTIYF. The CDR3 DNA follows: TGTGCCAGCAGCTTAGGCGGACAGGGCTATGGAAACACCATATATTTT.

This clone was detected a few times. The chain recombines TRBV7-3 with TRBJ2-7; possibly TRBD1 for D (5 bases). CDR1 is SGHTA, CDR2 FQGTGA, per germline. Trimming removed 4 bases at V and 4 bases at J, with 11 bases between. The CDR3 consists of 13 residues. Here the CDR3 DNA reads TGTGCCAGCAGCTGCGACAGACCTTACGAGCAGTACTTC. Translating gives CASSCDRPYEQYF.

The chain joins TRBV7-3 to TRBJ2-1; the match to TRBD2 covers 10 bases. With 5 bases clipped from V and 7 bases from J, the junction kept 8 bases outside the gene matches. The CDR3 sequence is 15 residues long. Germline V gene data show CDR1 as SGHTA and CDR2 as FQGTGA. The CDR3 reads CASSTLAGDWNEQFF. The CDR3 DNA sequence: TGTGCCAGCAGCACCCTAGCGGGAGATTGGAATGAGCAGTTCTTC. Full variable domain (rest looked up from reference TRBV7-3 and TRBJ2-1): GAGVSQTPSNKVTEKGKYVELRCDPISGHTALYWYRQSLGQGPEFLIYFQGTGAADDSGLPNDRFFAVRPEGSVSTLKIQRTERGDSAVYLCASSTLAGDWNEQFFGPGTRLTVL.

The chain recombines TRBV5-1 with TRBJ2-6; 9 bases agree with TRBD1. CDR1 and CDR2 from the germline V gene are SGHRS and YFSETQ. The CDR3 sequence is 17 residues long. Unmatched junction bases numbered 7, after V lost 4 bases and J lost 2 bases. CDR3 sequence (DNA): TGCGCCAGCAGCCCCCCGGGACAGGGAACTGGGGCCAACGTCCTGACTTTC. As protein: CASSPPGQGTGANVLTF.

The V gene is TRBV20-1, the J gene TRBJ2-3, with 7 positions matching TRBD2. With V trimmed by 3 bases and J by 0 bases, 0 bases remained unmatched. The length of the CDR3 is 13 residues. Per the germline V gene, CDR1 is DFQATT and CDR2 is SNEGSKA (reference sequence). In nucleotides, the CDR3 is TGCAGTGCTAGTAGCGGGAGCACAGATACGCAGTATTTT. Translated, it gives CSASSGSTDTQYF.

This chain joins TRBV10-3 and TRBJ1-5; D is unclear. V lost 6 bases, J lost 4 bases, and 16 bases lay in between. Germline CDR1 ENHRY, CDR2 SYGVKD. The CDR3 has 15 residues. CDR3 residues: CAIRAEGSPNQPQHF. DNA of the CDR3: TGTGCCATCAGGGCGGAGGGCTCCCCTAATCAGCCCCAGCATTTT.